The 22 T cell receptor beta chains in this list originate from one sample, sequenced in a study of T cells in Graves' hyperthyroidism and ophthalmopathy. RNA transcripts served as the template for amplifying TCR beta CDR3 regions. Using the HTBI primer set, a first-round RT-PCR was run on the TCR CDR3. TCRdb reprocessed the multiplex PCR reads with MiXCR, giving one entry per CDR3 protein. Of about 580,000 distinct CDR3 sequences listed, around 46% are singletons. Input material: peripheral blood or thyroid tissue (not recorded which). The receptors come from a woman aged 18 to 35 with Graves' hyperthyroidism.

The CDR3 coding sequence is TGTGCCAGCAGTTTAGGACAGGGGAGCACCTTC. This translates into CASSLGQGSTF. The chain has TRBV12-3 or TRBV12-4 and TRBJ1-2; 8 bases align to TRBD1. The CDR3 is 11 amino acids. V lost 1 base and J lost 13; bases outside the gene matches: 2.

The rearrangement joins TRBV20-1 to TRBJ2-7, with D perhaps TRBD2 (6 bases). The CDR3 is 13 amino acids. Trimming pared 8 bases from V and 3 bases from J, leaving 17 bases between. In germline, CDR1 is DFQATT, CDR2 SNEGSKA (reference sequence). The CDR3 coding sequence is TGCAGTTACATCCGGGGGAGGAACTACGAGCAGTACTTC. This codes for CSYIRGRNYEQYF.

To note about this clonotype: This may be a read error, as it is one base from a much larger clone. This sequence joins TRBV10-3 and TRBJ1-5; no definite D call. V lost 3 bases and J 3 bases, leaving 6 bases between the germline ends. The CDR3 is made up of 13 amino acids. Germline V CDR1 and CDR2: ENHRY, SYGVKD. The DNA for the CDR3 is TGTGCCATCAGTGAAGAGTCCAATCAGCCCCAGCATTTT. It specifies CAISEESNQPQHF.

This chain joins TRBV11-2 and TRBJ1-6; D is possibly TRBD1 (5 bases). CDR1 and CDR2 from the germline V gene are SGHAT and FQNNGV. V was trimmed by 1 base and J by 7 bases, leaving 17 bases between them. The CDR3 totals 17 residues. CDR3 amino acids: CASSLGLAGRYNSPLHF. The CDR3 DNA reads TGTGCCAGCAGCTTAGGGTTGGCAGGGCGGTACAATTCACCCCTCCACTTT.

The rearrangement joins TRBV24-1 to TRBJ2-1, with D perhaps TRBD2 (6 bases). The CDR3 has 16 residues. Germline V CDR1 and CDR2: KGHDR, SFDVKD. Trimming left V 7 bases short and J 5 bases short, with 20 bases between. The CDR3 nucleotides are TGTGCCACCAGCGCTACCCGGGACCCGGGAGACAATGAGCAGTTCTTC. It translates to CATSATRDPGDNEQFF.

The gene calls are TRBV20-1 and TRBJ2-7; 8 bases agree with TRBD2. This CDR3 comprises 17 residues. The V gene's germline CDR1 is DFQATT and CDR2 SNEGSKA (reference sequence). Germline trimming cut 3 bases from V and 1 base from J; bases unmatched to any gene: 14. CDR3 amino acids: CSARPPGLETGSYEQYF. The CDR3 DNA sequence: TGCAGTGCTAGGCCTCCGGGACTAGAAACTGGATCCTACGAGCAGTACTTC.

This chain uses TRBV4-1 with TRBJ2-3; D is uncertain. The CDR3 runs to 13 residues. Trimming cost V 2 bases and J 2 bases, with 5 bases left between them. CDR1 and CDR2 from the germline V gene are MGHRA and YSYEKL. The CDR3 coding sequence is TGCGCCAGCAGCCAACGCAACACAGATACGCAGTATTTT. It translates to CASSQRNTDTQYF.

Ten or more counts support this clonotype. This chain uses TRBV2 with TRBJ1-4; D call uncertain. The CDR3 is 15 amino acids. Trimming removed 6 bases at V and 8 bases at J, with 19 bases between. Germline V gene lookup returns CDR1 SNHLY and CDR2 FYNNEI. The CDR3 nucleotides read TGTGCCAGCAGCTACGGACTCCGAACTATCGAAAAACTGTTTTTT. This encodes CASSYGLRTIEKLFF.

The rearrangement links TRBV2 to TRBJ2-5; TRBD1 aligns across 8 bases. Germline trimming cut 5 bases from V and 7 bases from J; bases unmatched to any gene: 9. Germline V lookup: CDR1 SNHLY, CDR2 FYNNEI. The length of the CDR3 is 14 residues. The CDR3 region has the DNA TGTGCCAGCAGTCCCTCAGGGGGCGGATGGACCCAGTACTTC. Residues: CASSPSGGGWTQYF.

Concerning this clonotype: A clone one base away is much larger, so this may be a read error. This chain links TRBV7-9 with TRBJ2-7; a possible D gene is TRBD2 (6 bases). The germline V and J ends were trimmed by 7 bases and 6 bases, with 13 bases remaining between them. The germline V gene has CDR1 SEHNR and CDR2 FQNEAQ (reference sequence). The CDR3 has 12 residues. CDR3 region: CASNPSGVEQYF. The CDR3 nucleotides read TGTGCCAGCAACCCCTCGGGGGTCGAGCAGTACTTC.

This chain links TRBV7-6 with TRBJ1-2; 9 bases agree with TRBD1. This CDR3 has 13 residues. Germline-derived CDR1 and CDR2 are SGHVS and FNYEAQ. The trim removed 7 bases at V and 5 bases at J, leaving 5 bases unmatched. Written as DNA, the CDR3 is TGTGCCAGCATCGACAGGGGGGCTTATGGCTACACCTTC. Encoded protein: CASIDRGAYGYTF.

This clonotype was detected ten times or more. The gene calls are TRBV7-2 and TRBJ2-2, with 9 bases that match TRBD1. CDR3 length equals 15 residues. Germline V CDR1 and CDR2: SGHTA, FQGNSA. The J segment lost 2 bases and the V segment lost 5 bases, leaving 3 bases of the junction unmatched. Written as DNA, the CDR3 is TGTGCCAGCAGCCCGGACAGGGGAAACACCGGGGAGCTGTTTTTT. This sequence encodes CASSPDRGNTGELFF.

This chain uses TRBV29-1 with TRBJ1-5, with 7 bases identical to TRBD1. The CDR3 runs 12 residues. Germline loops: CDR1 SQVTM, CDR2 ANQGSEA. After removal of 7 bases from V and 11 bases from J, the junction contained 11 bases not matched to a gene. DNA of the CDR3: TGCAGCGGACACAGGGGTAAAGAGACCCAGCATTTT. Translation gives CSGHRGKETQHF.

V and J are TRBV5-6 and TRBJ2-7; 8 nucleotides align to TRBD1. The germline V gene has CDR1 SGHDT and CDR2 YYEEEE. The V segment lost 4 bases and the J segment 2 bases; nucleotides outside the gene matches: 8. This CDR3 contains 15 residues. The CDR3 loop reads CASSPMGTGTYEQYF. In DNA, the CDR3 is TGTGCCAGCAGCCCGATGGGGACAGGCACCTACGAGCAGTACTTC.

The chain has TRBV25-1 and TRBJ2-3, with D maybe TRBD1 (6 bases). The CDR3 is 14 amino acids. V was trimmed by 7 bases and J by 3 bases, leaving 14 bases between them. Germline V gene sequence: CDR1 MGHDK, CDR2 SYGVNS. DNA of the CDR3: TGTGCCAGCACCTCCAGGGGAAGGACAGATACGCAGTATTTT. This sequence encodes CASTSRGRTDTQYF.

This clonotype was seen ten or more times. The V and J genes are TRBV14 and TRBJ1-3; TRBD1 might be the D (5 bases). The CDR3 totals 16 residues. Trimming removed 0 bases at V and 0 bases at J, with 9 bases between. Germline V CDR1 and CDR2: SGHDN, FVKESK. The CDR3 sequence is CASSQEGVNSGNTIYF. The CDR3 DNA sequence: TGTGCCAGCAGCCAAGAAGGGGTCAACTCTGGAAACACCATATATTTT.

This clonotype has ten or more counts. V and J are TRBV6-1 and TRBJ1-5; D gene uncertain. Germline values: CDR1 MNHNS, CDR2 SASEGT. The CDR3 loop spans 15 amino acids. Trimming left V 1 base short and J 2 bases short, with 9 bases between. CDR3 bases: TGTGCCAGCAGTGAAGGGACTTTTGGCAATCAGCCCCAGCATTTT. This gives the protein CASSEGTFGNQPQHF.

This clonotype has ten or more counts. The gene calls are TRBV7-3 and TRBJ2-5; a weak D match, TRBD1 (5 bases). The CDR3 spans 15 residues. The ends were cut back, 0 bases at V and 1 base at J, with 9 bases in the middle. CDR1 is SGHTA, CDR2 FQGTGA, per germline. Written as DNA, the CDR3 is TGTGCCAGCAGCTTAACCGGCAGGGCCCAAGAGACCCAGTACTTC. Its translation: CASSLTGRAQETQYF.

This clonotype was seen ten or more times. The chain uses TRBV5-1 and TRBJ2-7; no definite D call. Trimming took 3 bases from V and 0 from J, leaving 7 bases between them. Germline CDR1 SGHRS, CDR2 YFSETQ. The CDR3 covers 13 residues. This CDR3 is CASSWRVSYEQYF. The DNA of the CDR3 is TGCGCCAGCAGCTGGCGCGTCTCCTACGAGCAGTACTTC. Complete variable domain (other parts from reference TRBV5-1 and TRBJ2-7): KAGVTQTPRYLIKTRGQQVTLSCSPISGHRSVSWYQQTPGQGLQFLFEYFSETQRNKGNFPGRFSGRQFSNSRSEMNVSTLELGDSALYLCASSWRVSYEQYFGPGTRLTVT.

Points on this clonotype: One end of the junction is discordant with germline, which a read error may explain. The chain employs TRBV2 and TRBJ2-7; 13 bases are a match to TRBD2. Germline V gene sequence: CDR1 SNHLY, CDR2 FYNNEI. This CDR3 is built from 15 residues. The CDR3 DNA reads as TGTGCCATCAGTTTTACTAGCGGGAGGGCCCACGAGCAGTACTTC. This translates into CAISFTSGRAHEQYF.

This CDR3 is CASSQLRAPQFHGYTF. The CDR3 nucleotides read TGTGCCAGCAGCCAACTCAGGGCTCCTCAGTTCCATGGCTACACCTTC. The rearrangement joins TRBV6-6 to TRBJ1-2, with D possibly TRBD1 on 5 matching bases. From germline, CDR1 is MNHNY and CDR2 SVGAGI (reference sequence). V shed 6 bases and J shed 6 bases, with 23 bases lying between them. The CDR3 spans 16 residues.

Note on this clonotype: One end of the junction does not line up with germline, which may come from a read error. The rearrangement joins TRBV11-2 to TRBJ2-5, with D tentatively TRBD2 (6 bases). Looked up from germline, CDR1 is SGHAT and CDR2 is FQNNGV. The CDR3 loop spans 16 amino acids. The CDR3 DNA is TGTGCCGGCAGCTCCCGACTAGTTTTGGGACAAGAGACCCAGTACTTC. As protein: CAGSSRLVLGQETQYF.